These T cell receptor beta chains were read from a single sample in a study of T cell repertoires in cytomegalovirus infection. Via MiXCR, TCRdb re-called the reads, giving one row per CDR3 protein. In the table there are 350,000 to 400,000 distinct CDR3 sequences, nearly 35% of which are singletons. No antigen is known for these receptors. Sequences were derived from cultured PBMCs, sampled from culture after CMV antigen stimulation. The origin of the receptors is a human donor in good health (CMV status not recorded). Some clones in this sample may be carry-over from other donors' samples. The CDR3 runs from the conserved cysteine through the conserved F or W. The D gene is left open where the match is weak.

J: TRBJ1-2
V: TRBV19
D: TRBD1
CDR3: CASSTGGARYGYTF

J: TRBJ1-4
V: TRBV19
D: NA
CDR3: CASSKRPSTNEKLFF

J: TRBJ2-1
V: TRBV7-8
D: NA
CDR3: CASSLSRSPVYNEQFF

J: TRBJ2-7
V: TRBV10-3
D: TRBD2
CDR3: CASTGLAGYEQYF

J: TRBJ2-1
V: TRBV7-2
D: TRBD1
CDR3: CASSQPGQGSNEQFF

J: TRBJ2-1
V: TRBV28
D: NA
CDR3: CASSPHNYNEQFF

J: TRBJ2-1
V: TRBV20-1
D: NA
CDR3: CSVGTRVYNEQFF

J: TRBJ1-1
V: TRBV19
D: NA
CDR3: CASSGVNTEAFF

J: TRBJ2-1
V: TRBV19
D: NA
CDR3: CASSTGATHNEQFF

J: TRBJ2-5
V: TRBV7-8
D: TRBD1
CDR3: CASSPHRDRGRETQYF

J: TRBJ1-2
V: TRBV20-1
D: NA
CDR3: CSARVGIWRGDGYTF

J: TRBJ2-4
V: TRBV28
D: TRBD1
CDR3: CASSSPTGSKNIQYF

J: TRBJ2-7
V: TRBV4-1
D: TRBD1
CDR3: CASSQERRTGGPYEQYF

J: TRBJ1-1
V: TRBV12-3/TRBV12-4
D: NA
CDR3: CASTLGAGNTEAFF

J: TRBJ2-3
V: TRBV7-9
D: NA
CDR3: CASVGRTDTQYF

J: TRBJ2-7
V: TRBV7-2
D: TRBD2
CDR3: CASRKGLAGGPYEQYF

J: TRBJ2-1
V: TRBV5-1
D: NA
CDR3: CASSLIPGSGTPAHNEQFF

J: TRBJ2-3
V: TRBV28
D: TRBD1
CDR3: CASSFQGARTDTQYF

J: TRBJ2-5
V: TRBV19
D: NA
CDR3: CATKGLAFQETQYF

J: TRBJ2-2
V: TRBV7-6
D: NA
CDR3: CASSYSRNTGELFF

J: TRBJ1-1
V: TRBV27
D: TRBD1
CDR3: CASSLTGQGRVNTEAFF

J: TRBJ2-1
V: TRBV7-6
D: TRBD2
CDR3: CASSFSGSLANEQFF

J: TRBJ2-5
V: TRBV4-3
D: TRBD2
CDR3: CASSRRSGGGETQYF

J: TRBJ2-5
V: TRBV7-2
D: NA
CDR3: CASSLYSLETQYF

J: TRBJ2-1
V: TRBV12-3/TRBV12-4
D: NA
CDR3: CASSVLYYSNNEQFF

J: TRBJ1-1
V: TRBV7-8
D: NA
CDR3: CASSPGTYEVSFF

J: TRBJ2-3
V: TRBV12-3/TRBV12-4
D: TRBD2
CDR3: CASGFLAGGPTDTQYF

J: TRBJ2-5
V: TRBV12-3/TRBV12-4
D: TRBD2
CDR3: CASGALAGGQETQYF

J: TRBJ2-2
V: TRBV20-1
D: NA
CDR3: CSGVDPGTGELFF

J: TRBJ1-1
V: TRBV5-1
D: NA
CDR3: CASRPFQGRMNTEAFF

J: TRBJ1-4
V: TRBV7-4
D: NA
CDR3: CASSRAREKLFF

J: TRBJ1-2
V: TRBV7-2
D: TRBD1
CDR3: CASSLAGGGGKGDYGYTF

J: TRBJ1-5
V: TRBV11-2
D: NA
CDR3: CASSFMSNQPQHF

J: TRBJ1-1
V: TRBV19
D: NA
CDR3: CASSISGNTEAFF

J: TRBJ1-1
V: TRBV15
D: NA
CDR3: CATSSLVRDTEAFF

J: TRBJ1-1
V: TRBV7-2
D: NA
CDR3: CASSLGLQREAFF

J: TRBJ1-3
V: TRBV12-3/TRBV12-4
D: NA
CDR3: CASSPSLHSGNTIYF

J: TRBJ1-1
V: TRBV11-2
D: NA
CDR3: CASSLLGTGNTEAFF

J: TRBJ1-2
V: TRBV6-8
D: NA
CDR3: CASSPRRGDNYGYTF

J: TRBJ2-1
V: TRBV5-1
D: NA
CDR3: CASSLSGDGYNEQFF

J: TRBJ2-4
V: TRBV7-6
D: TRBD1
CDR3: CASSFGQGIAKNIQYF

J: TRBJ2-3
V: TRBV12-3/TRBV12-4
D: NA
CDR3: CASSPSEADTQYF

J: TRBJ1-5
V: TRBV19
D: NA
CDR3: CASRDRLNQPQHF

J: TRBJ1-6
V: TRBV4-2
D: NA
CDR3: CASSRVEGFTYNSPLHF

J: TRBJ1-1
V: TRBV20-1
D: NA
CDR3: CSASVAGLGTEAFF

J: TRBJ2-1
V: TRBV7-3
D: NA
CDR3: CASSLSGVGLAEQFF

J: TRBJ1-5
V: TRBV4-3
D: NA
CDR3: CASSRNYLTGNEPQHF

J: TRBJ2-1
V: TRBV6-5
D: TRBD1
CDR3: CASSIDRQGDNEQFF